The next 27 T cell receptor beta chains were all read from a single sample in a study of T cell repertoires in cytomegalovirus infection (dated by TCRdb to between 2017 and 2020). According to the study, the label for this sample's treatment or condition signals: in vitro stimulation with specific CMV peptide epitopes to enrich CMV-specific T cells. Instrument on record: Illumina HiSeq 1500. TCRdb trimmed public reads at Q25 via fastp, called clones via MiXCR and kept in-frame beta chains. Each record represents a unique CDR3 protein, reported with the most common genes and DNA among its rows. The sample table holds about 310,000 distinct CDR3 sequences, of which 20% to 30% were seen once. The leading ten clones occupy 10% to 15% of the sample. Their antigen targets remain unknown. The material sequenced was cultured PBMCs, taken from culture after CMV antigen stimulation. Receptors originate from a human donor in good health (CMV status not recorded). Some clones in this sample may be carry-over from other donors' samples.

The rearrangement joins TRBV30 to TRBJ2-1; 10 bases are a match to TRBD2. Germline V gene lookup returns CDR1 GTSNPN and CDR2 SVGIG (reference sequence). V lost 0 bases and J lost 8; bases outside the gene matches: 4. The CDR3 runs to 14 residues. The CDR3 is CAWSVAGGGDEQFF. The CDR3 DNA reads as TGTGCCTGGAGTGTAGCGGGAGGGGGGGATGAGCAGTTCTTC.

The gene calls are TRBV6-2 or TRBV6-3 and TRBJ2-7; a weak D match, TRBD1 (6 bases). The ends were cut back, 8 bases at V and 5 bases at J, with 16 bases in the middle. CDR1 is MNHEY and CDR2 is SVGEGT in the germline V gene. The CDR3 has 13 residues. For the CDR3, the DNA is TGTGCCAGCGCGGACAGACTTTTTAACGAGCAGTACTTC. This encodes CASADRLFNEQYF.

The rearrangement joins TRBV7-2 to TRBJ2-1; perhaps TRBD1 as D (6 bases). This CDR3 is built from 15 residues. CDR1 SGHTA and CDR2 FQGNSA come from the germline V gene. V dropped 6 bases and J dropped 0 bases, with 12 bases sitting between them. The CDR3 DNA reads as TGTGCCAGCAGGAAGGACAGAAGCTCCTACAATGAGCAGTTCTTC. Residues: CASRKDRSSYNEQFF.

This clonotype occurred a few times. The chain links TRBV28 to TRBJ2-7; D is undetermined. The ends were cut back, 5 bases at V and 4 bases at J, with 6 bases in the middle. CDR1 and CDR2 from the germline V gene are MDHEN and SYDVKM. This CDR3 has 11 amino acids. The CDR3: CASSDTYEQYF. The CDR3 DNA follows: TGTGCCAGCAGTGATACTTACGAGCAGTACTTC. The full variable domain, rest sourced from reference TRBV28 and TRBJ2-7, is DVKVTQSSRYLVKRTGEKVFLECVQDMDHENMFWYRQDPGLGLRLIYFSYDVKMKEKGDIPEGYSVSREKKERFSLILESASTNQTSMYLCASSDTYEQYFGPGTRLTVT.

The V gene is TRBV12-3 or TRBV12-4, the J gene TRBJ2-4, with D unresolved. Trimming cost V 6 bases and J 5 bases, with 8 bases left between them. The CDR3 loop spans 12 amino acids. The CDR3 nucleotides are TGTGCCAGCAGAATCACAGAAAACATTCAGTACTTC. It specifies CASRITENIQYF.

With regard to this clonotype: A much larger clone lies one base from this, so it may be a read error. This chain uses TRBV15 with TRBJ1-6; D is uncertain. The ends were cut back, 1 base at V and 6 bases at J, with 1 base in the middle. CDR3 length: 12 residues. Germline-derived CDR1 and CDR2 are LNHNV and YYDKDF (reference sequence). DNA of the CDR3: TGTGCCACCAGCAGAGTTAATTCACCCCTCCACTTT. Residues: CATSRVNSPLHF. Looking up the rest from reference TRBV15 and TRBJ1-6 gives the full variable domain: DAMVIQNPRYQVTQFGKPVTLSCSQTLNHNVMYWYQQKSSQAPKLLFHYYDKDFNNEADTPDNFQSRRPNTSFCFLDIRSPGLGDTAMYLCATSRVNSPLHFGNGTRLTVT.

This clonotype was recorded many times. V and J are TRBV7-2 and TRBJ1-1; 7 bases align to TRBD1. The germline V gene encodes CDR1 SGHTA and CDR2 FQGNSA. The CDR3 sequence is 15 residues long. V lost 0 bases and J lost 5; bases outside the gene matches: 6. Here the CDR3 DNA reads TGTGCCAGCAGCTTAGCTCAGGGGGTGAGGACTGAAGCTTTCTTT. Translating gives CASSLAQGVRTEAFF.

The rearrangement uses TRBV7-9 and TRBJ1-4, with 7 bases aligning to TRBD1. CDR3 length: 18 residues. Germline V gene lookup returns CDR1 SEHNR and CDR2 FQNEAQ (reference sequence). The V gene end was trimmed by 5 bases and the J gene end by 6 bases; junction bases not matched to a gene: 18. Here the CDR3 reads CASSPLPAQRGPHEKLFF. The CDR3 DNA reads TGTGCCAGCAGCCCTCTTCCGGCCCAAAGGGGGCCGCATGAAAAACTGTTTTTT.

Many counts were recorded for this clonotype. The CDR3 sequence is CASSIGDRAGEKLFF. The CDR3 DNA sequence: TGTGCCAGTAGTATTGGGGACAGGGCGGGCGAAAAACTGTTTTTT. The V call is TRBV19, the J call TRBJ1-4; 9 bases match TRBD1. Germline V gene lookup returns CDR1 LNHDA and CDR2 SQIVND (reference sequence). The CDR3 is made up of 15 amino acids. The trim removed 3 bases at V and 8 bases at J, leaving 7 bases unmatched. The entire variable domain, with the rest obtained from reference TRBV19 and TRBJ1-4, is as follows: DGGITQSPKYLFRKEGQNVTLSCEQNLNHDAMYWYRQDPGQGLRLIYYSQIVNDFQKGDIAEGYSVSREKKESFPLTVTSAQKNPTAFYLCASSIGDRAGEKLFFGSGTQLSVL.

The table lists this clonotype with many counts. The CDR3 is CASSFMGNEQFF. DNA for the CDR3: TGTGCCAGCAGTTTCATGGGCAATGAGCAGTTCTTC. The rearrangement links TRBV12-3 or TRBV12-4 to TRBJ2-1; D remains ambiguous. Trimming shortened V by 3 bases and J by 6 bases, and 6 bases separated the two germline ends. The CDR3 covers 12 residues.

This clonotype occurred many times. In nucleotides, the CDR3 is TGTGCCACCAGTGATGCAAGCGGGAGGGCCGTTTCCTATGAGCAGTTCTTC. Its protein is CATSDASGRAVSYEQFF. This chain links TRBV24-1 with TRBJ2-1; 10 nucleotides agree with TRBD2. Germline assignment: CDR1 KGHDR and CDR2 SFDVKD. This CDR3 spans 17 amino acids. V trimming: 3 bases; J trimming: 8 bases; junction bases outside the gene matches: 12.

V and J are TRBV6-8 and TRBJ1-2; D gene uncertain. The CDR3 has 13 amino acids. The germline CDR1 and CDR2 sequences are MNHGY and SAAAGT. The germline V and J ends were trimmed by 6 bases and 6 bases, with 14 bases remaining between them. The CDR3: CASRTSAGDGYTF. The CDR3 region has the DNA TGTGCCAGCAGAACCTCAGCGGGTGATGGCTACACCTTC.

This clonotype has ten or more counts. Here the CDR3 DNA reads TGTGCCAGCAGCCAAGGCGGGGGTTCGTACGAGCAGTACTTC. As protein: CASSQGGGSYEQYF. The gene calls are TRBV7-2 and TRBJ2-7; 7 nucleotides line up with TRBD2. Trimming cost V 5 bases and J 4 bases; bases outside gene matches: 8. Germline CDR1 SGHTA, CDR2 FQGNSA. This CDR3 has 14 amino acids. The complete variable domain, with remaining parts taken from reference TRBV7-2 and TRBJ2-7, reads GAGVSQSPSNKVTEKGKDVELRCDPISGHTALYWYRQSLGQGLEFLIYFQGNSAPDKSGLPSDRFSAERTGGSVSTLTIQRTQQEDSAVYLCASSQGGGSYEQYFGPGTRLTVT.

V and J are TRBV7-2 and TRBJ2-7; D might be TRBD1 (6 bases). Trimming took off 5 bases at V and 3 bases at J, with 11 bases between the two ends. Germline loops: CDR1 SGHTA, CDR2 FQGNSA. The CDR3 sequence is 13 residues long. Here the CDR3 DNA reads TGTGCCAGCAGCCCGGACAGATTCTACGAGCAGTACTTC. As protein: CASSPDRFYEQYF.

The chain recombines TRBV20-1 with TRBJ1-1; D gene uncertain. With 1 base removed from V and 3 bases from J, the gap between germline ends came to 6 bases. Germline V CDR1 and CDR2: DFQATT, SNEGSKA (reference sequence). The CDR3 is made up of 12 amino acids. CDR3 sequence reads: CSARALDTEAFF. The CDR3 coding sequence is TGCAGTGCTAGAGCACTGGACACTGAAGCTTTCTTT.

The chain employs TRBV28 and TRBJ2-7; D remains ambiguous. V lost 3 bases and J lost 3, with 6 bases in between. The germline CDR1 and CDR2 sequences are MDHEN and SYDVKM. This CDR3 has 12 residues. CDR3 nucleotide sequence: TGTGCCAGCAGTTTTAAATTCTACGAGCAGTACTTC. Its translation: CASSFKFYEQYF. Drawing the rest from reference TRBV28 and TRBJ2-7, the complete variable domain is DVKVTQSSRYLVKRTGEKVFLECVQDMDHENMFWYRQDPGLGLRLIYFSYDVKMKEKGDIPEGYSVSREKKERFSLILESASTNQTSMYLCASSFKFYEQYFGPGTRLTVT.

This clonotype was recorded at least ten times. The chain combines TRBV7-8 with TRBJ1-2, with D uncertain. The ends were cut back, 0 bases at V and 4 bases at J, with 18 bases in the middle. The CDR3 contains 17 residues. Germline V lookup: CDR1 SGHVS, CDR2 FQNEAQ. The CDR3 DNA reads as TGTGCCAGCAGCTTAGCAACTTCCGTCGGGTCCGGCTATGGCTACACCTTC. Amino acids: CASSLATSVGSGYGYTF.

This clonotype was counted ten times or more. The chain has TRBV10-3 and TRBJ2-1; D possibly corresponds to TRBD1 (5 bases). The V gene lost 6 bases and the J gene lost 1 base, with 10 bases spanning the gap. CDR3 length: 14 residues. Germline-derived CDR1 and CDR2 are ENHRY and SYGVKD. CDR3 protein: CAIRLNRSYNEQFF. The CDR3 coding sequence is TGTGCCATCAGGCTCAACAGGTCCTACAATGAGCAGTTCTTC.

The gene calls are TRBV11-2 and TRBJ2-5; D gene uncertain. Germline V gene sequence: CDR1 SGHAT, CDR2 FQNNGV. There are 15 residues in the CDR3. Trimming took 3 bases from V and 1 from J, leaving 12 bases between them. This CDR3 is CASSFDGRPQETQYF. Here the CDR3 DNA reads TGTGCCAGCAGCTTTGACGGCAGGCCCCAAGAGACCCAGTACTTC.

This clonotype has only a few counts. The chain joins TRBV5-1 to TRBJ2-2; the D gene could be TRBD1 or TRBD2 (5 bases each). The V end was cut by 2 bases, the J end by 2 bases, with 13 bases between. The CDR3 totals 16 residues. Germline V gene sequence: CDR1 SGHRS, CDR2 YFSETQ. Here the CDR3 DNA reads TGCGCCAGCAGCTTCCGGGACCTAACTAACACCGGGGAGCTGTTTTTT. Translation: CASSFRDLTNTGELFF.

This clonotype was seen a handful of times. V gene TRBV19 combines with J gene TRBJ2-2, with 7 positions matching TRBD2. J gave up 4 bases and V 5 bases, and 7 bases lay outside the gene matches. This CDR3 is 15 amino acids long. In germline, CDR1 is LNHDA, CDR2 SQIVND (reference sequence). The CDR3 DNA reads as TGTGCCAGTAGTGAAGCGGGAACCGTCACCGGGGAGCTGTTTTTT. It codes for CASSEAGTVTGELFF.

The J gene is TRBJ1-2, the V gene TRBV19; D is ambiguous. This CDR3 comprises 15 residues. With 1 base removed from V and 0 bases from J, the gap between germline ends came to 9 bases. CDR1 and CDR2 (germline): LNHDA, SQIVND (reference sequence). The CDR3 here is CASSIGQTANYGYTF. Written as DNA, the CDR3 is TGTGCCAGTAGTATAGGGCAGACCGCTAACTATGGCTACACCTTC.

This clonotype was observed a handful of times. V gene TRBV24-1 combines with J gene TRBJ2-2, with TRBD1 matching over 8 bases. Losses at the gene ends were 3 bases for V and 5 bases for J; bases not matched to a gene: 7. The CDR3 extends over 16 amino acids. CDR1 and CDR2 from the germline V gene are KGHDR and SFDVKD. The CDR3 sequence is CATSDPGQAGTGELFF. CDR3 in DNA: TGTGCCACCAGTGATCCGGGACAGGCTGGGACCGGGGAGCTGTTTTTT.

This clonotype has more than one count but fewer than ten. This chain links TRBV7-6 with TRBJ2-1; perhaps TRBD2 as D (6 bases). Per the germline V gene, CDR1 is SGHVS and CDR2 is FNYEAQ. This CDR3 comprises 13 residues. V was clipped by 5 bases and J by 6 bases, with 11 bases between them. The CDR3 region has the DNA TGTGCCAGCAGCCCAGCGGGCCCCAATGAGCAGTTCTTC. This sequence encodes CASSPAGPNEQFF.

The chain recombines TRBV27 with TRBJ2-2; 9 nucleotides agree with TRBD1. Germline trimming cut 5 bases from V and 15 bases from J; bases unmatched to any gene: 10. The CDR3 is 13 residues long. The germline CDR1 and CDR2 sequences are MNHEY and SMNVEV (reference sequence). CDR3 loop: CASSTSGTGSVFF. In DNA form, the CDR3 reads TGTGCCAGCAGTACCTCCGGGACAGGGTCCGTGTTTTTT.

This clonotype was counted a few times. CDR3 nucleotide sequence: TGTGCCAGCAGCGTGGACAGAACTAATGAAAAACTGTTTTTT. This gives the protein CASSVDRTNEKLFF. The chain links TRBV5-4 to TRBJ1-4, with D perhaps TRBD1 (6 bases). This CDR3 is built from 14 residues. CDR1 and CDR2 (germline): SGHNT, YYREEE (reference sequence). Trimming took off 4 bases at V and 1 base at J, with 8 bases between the two ends.

The V gene is TRBV5-5, the J gene TRBJ1-6; D remains unclear. CDR3 size: 13 residues. The germline V and J ends were trimmed by 3 bases and 7 bases, with 8 bases remaining between them. The V gene's germline CDR1 is SGHKS and CDR2 YYEKEE (reference sequence). As DNA, the CDR3 is TGTGCCAGCAGCTCGGAGATAAATTCACCCCTCCACTTT. Its translation: CASSSEINSPLHF.